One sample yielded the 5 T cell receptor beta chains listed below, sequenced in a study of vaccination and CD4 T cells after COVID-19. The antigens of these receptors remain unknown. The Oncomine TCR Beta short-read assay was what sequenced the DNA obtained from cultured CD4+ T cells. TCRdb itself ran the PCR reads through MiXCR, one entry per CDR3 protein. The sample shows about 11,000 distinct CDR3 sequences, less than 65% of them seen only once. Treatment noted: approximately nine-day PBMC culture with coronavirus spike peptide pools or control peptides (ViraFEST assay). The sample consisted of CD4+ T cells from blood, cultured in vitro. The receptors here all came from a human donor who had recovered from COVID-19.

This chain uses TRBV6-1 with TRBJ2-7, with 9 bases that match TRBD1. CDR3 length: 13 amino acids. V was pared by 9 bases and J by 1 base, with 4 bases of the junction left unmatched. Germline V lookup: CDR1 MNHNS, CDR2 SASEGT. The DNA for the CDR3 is TGTGCCAGTGGGACAGGGCGATCCTACGAGCAGTACTTC. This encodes CASGTGRSYEQYF.

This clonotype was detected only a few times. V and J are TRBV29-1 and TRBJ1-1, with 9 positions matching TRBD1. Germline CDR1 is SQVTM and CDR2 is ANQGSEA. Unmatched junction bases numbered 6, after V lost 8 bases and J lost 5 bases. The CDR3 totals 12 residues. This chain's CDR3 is CSTRTGDTEAFF. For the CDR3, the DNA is TGCAGCACAAGGACAGGGGATACTGAAGCTTTCTTT.

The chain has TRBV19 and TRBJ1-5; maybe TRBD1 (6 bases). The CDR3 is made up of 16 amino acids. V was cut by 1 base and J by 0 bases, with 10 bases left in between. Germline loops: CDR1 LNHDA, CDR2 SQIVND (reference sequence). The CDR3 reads CASSIVSGHSNQPQHF. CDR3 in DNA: TGTGCCAGTAGTATAGTCTCGGGACATAGCAATCAGCCCCAGCATTTT.

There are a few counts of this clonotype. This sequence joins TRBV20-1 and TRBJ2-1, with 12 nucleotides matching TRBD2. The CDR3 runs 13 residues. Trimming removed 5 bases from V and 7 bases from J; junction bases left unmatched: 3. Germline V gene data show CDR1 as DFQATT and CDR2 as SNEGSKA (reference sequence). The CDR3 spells CSAPTSGRNEQFF. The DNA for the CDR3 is TGCAGTGCTCCCACTAGCGGGAGGAATGAGCAGTTCTTC.

CDR3 loop: CSAYNSGTGLDEQYF. The CDR3 bases are TGCAGTGCTTACAATTCCGGGACAGGGCTCGACGAGCAGTACTTC. J is TRBJ2-7 and V is TRBV20-1; TRBD1 matches at 9 bases. The CDR3 is 15 amino acids. V shed 5 bases and J 5 bases; nucleotides not matched to a gene: 13. Per germline, CDR1 DFQATT and CDR2 SNEGSKA (reference sequence).